The 19 T cell receptor beta chains listed next were all sequenced from one sample in a study of cytomegalovirus exposure and HLA in healthy donors. Amplification used 60 Vbeta primers and 13 Jbeta primers. Clones were sequenced by immunoSEQ multiplex PCR, and TCRdb holds only the in-frame ones, with some missing. This table has 160,000 or so clones, approximately 82% appearing once. Sequenced sample: PBMCs. The origin of the receptors is a male donor in good health and CMV-seronegative.

The gene calls are TRBV5-8 and TRBJ2-7; no clear D gene. Deletions cut 6 bases from V and 6 bases from J, with 19 bases between. CDR3 size: 14 residues. Germline CDR1 SGHTS, CDR2 YDEGEE. The CDR3 DNA reads as TGTGCCAGCAACTCGCTAGGTTGGCGAGTCGAGCAGTACTTC. This codes for CASNSLGWRVEQYF.

This chain uses TRBV7-2 with TRBJ2-3, with a possible D match to TRBD2 (6 bases). The CDR3 consists of 14 residues. Between the trimmed V and J ends, which lost 7 bases and 1 base, there was a span of 12 bases. Germline CDR1 SGHTA, CDR2 FQGNSA. CDR3 sequence (DNA): TGTGCCAGCACCGCGGGGTTCGGCACAGATACGCAGTATTTT. Translating it yields CASTAGFGTDTQYF.

This clone was seen a few times. This chain links TRBV5-6 with TRBJ2-6, with TRBD1 matching 8 bases. Losses at the gene ends were 3 bases for V and 6 bases for J; bases not matched to a gene: 11. The CDR3 is 17 amino acids. From germline, CDR1 is SGHDT and CDR2 YYEEEE. CDR3 in DNA: TGTGCCAGCAGCTGGGAAGTGGGACAGGCCCAGGCCAACGTCCTGACTTTC. This gives the protein CASSWEVGQAQANVLTF. The variable domain in full, completed from reference TRBV5-6 and TRBJ2-6, reads DAGVTQSPTHLIKTRGQQVTLRCSPKSGHDTVSWYQQALGQGPQFIFQYYEEEERQRGNFPDRFSGHQFPNYSSELNVNALLLGDSALYLCASSWEVGQAQANVLTFGAGSRLTVL.

This clone was observed a handful of times. The chain employs TRBV6-5 and TRBJ1-2, with a weak D call TRBD1 (6 bases). The CDR3 sequence is 15 residues long. Germline CDR1 reads MNHEY; CDR2 reads SVGAGI. The V end was cut by 2 bases, the J end by 4 bases, with 14 bases between. CDR3 nucleotides: TGTGCCAGCAGTTACGGGCCGGGGGGCCTCTATGGCTACACCTTC. Amino acids: CASSYGPGGLYGYTF.

The V and J genes are TRBV28 and TRBJ2-6, with D hard to call. Trimming stripped 6 bases from V and 0 bases from J, with 9 bases between. CDR3 size: 15 residues. Germline V gene data show CDR1 as MDHEN and CDR2 as SYDVKM. The CDR3 bases are TGTGCCAGCAGGCTAACAGACTCTGGGGCCAACGTCCTGACTTTC. It yields the protein CASRLTDSGANVLTF.

To note about this clone: Different DNA sequences within this sample yield the same CDR3. The CDR3 DNA sequence: TGTGCCAGCAGCTTACGCGGACTAGCACAAGAGACCCAGTACTTC. Amino acid sequence: CASSLRGLAQETQYF. The chain joins TRBV11-2 to TRBJ2-5; 8 nucleotides agree with TRBD2. The CDR3 is made up of 15 amino acids. V gave up 2 bases and J gave up 2 bases; unmatched junction bases: 4. From germline, CDR1 is SGHAT and CDR2 FQNNGV.

By share, this clone ranks as medium-sized. This chain uses TRBV4-2 with TRBJ2-7, with 7 bases fitting TRBD2. J was trimmed by 5 bases and V by 4 bases; bases with no gene match: 8. This CDR3 spans 14 amino acids. CDR1 LGHNA and CDR2 YNFKEQ come from the germline V gene. CDR3 in amino acids: CASSLGGVRDEQYF. In DNA, the CDR3 is TGTGCCAGCAGCCTGGGGGGGGTGAGGGACGAGCAGTACTTC.

The chain is built from TRBV5-1 and TRBJ2-1; TRBD2 agrees at 9 bases. Trimming took 0 bases from V and 3 from J; bases not matched to a gene: 4. CDR1 SGHRS and CDR2 YFSETQ come from the germline V gene. This CDR3 has 16 residues. DNA for the CDR3: TGCGCCAGCAGCTTGGCGGCTAGCGGGGTCTACAATGAGCAGTTCTTC. Its translation is CASSLAASGVYNEQFF.

The chain uses TRBV4-1 and TRBJ2-7; 11 bases fit TRBD2. This CDR3 has 15 amino acids. CDR1 MGHRA and CDR2 YSYEKL come from the germline V gene. Unmatched junction bases numbered 6, after V lost 4 bases and J lost 4 bases. The CDR3 reads CASSLTSGALYEQYF. The CDR3 DNA reads as TGCGCCAGCAGCCTGACTAGCGGGGCGCTGTACGAGCAGTACTTC.

This clone appeared once. The rearrangement joins TRBV7-6 to TRBJ1-3; D unresolved. CDR3 length: 16 residues. V was cut by 0 bases and J by 4 bases, with 13 bases left in between. CDR1 and CDR2 (germline): SGHVS, FNYEAQ. This chain's CDR3 is CASSLADSGGGNTIYF. The CDR3 nucleotides read TGTGCCAGCAGCTTAGCGGACTCCGGTGGGGGAAACACCATATATTTT.

The CDR3 spells CASSQEGQGYNEQFF. CDR3 nucleotides: TGCGCCAGCAGCCAAGAGGGACAGGGGTACAATGAGCAGTTCTTC. This chain uses TRBV4-3 with TRBJ2-1; 10 positions match TRBD1. The germline V gene has CDR1 LGHNA and CDR2 YSLEER. V shed 0 bases and J 4 bases; nucleotides not matched to a gene: 0. This CDR3 region has 15 residues.

The rearrangement links TRBV10-3 to TRBJ2-2, with unresolved D. CDR3 length equals 13 residues. CDR1 and CDR2 (germline): ENHRY, SYGVKD. The V gene lost 2 bases and the J gene lost 6 bases, with 7 bases spanning the gap. CDR3: CAISELSPGELFF. The CDR3 nucleotides read TGTGCCATCAGTGAGCTTAGCCCCGGGGAGCTGTTTTTT.

V gene TRBV14 combines with J gene TRBJ2-7; possible D gene TRBD1, 6 bases. Germline CDR1 and CDR2: SGHDN and FVKESK. V lost 9 bases, J lost 6 bases, and 12 bases lay in between. The CDR3 length is 11 residues. In DNA form, the CDR3 reads TGTGCCAGTGCAGGGGTGGGCGAGCAGTACTTC. Its protein product is CASAGVGEQYF.

The chain combines TRBV9 with TRBJ2-2; D is ambiguous. Per germline, CDR1 SGDLS and CDR2 YYNGEE. The CDR3 covers 16 residues. The germline V and J ends were trimmed by 0 bases and 1 base, with 10 bases remaining between them. In nucleotides, the CDR3 is TGTGCCAGCAGCGTAGGGGCAGGTGAGAACACCGGGGAGCTGTTTTTT. The encoded protein is CASSVGAGENTGELFF.

The V call is TRBV19, the J call TRBJ1-5; TRBD1 matches at 7 bases. This CDR3 is built from 14 residues. In germline, CDR1 is LNHDA, CDR2 SQIVND (reference sequence). V was clipped by 8 bases and J by 2 bases; unmatched bases: 6. In DNA, the CDR3 is TGTGCCAGTCATCGACAGGGTGGCAATCAGCCCCAGCATTTT. Its protein is CASHRQGGNQPQHF.

In this sample, this clone turned up once. The chain has TRBV5-1 and TRBJ1-2; D remains ambiguous. Per the germline V gene, CDR1 is SGHRS and CDR2 is YFSETQ. The V gene lost 0 bases and the J gene lost 0 bases, with 9 bases spanning the gap. The CDR3 has 15 residues. As DNA, the CDR3 is TGCGCCAGCAGCTTGGAGCTCAGCGCTAACTATGGCTACACCTTC. Its translation: CASSLELSANYGYTF.

The V and J genes are TRBV7-9 and TRBJ1-1, with a weak D call TRBD1 (6 bases). Looked up from germline, CDR1 is SEHNR and CDR2 is FQNEAQ (reference sequence). V was clipped by 1 base and J by 5 bases, with 8 bases between them. The length of the CDR3 is 13 residues. The CDR3 loop reads CASSLVQGTEAFF. Here the CDR3 DNA reads TGTGCCAGCAGCTTAGTACAGGGAACTGAAGCTTTCTTT.

The V gene is TRBV6-5, the J gene TRBJ2-7, with D perhaps TRBD1 (6 bases). CDR1 is MNHEY, CDR2 SVGAGI, per germline. The CDR3 is 13 residues long. V was cut by 6 bases and J by 3 bases, with 12 bases left in between. CDR3 DNA sequence: TGTGCCAGCAGACGGGACACCAACTACGAGCAGTACTTC. Its translation: CASRRDTNYEQYF.

This clone occurred a few times. The rearrangement uses TRBV29-1 and TRBJ1-2; tentative D call: TRBD1 (6 bases). This CDR3 has 12 residues. Trimming removed 3 bases from V and 6 bases from J, with 11 bases in between. Germline V gives CDR1 SQVTM, CDR2 ANQGSEA. CDR3 DNA sequence: TGCAGCGTTGAGGGGGGGGGCGATGGCTACACCTTC. As protein: CSVEGGGDGYTF.